Listed here are 22 T cell receptor beta chains from one sample, sequenced in a study of CXCR3-negative and CXCR3-positive naive CD8 T cells. Study outcomes and limitations: Compared with CXCR3-negative naive cells, CXCR3-positive naive cells showed more hydrophobic TRB CDR3s.

Antigens of these TCRs are unknown. Carrying UMI labels, the TRB cDNA libraries were prepared through 5' RACE. TCRdb reprocessed the 5' RACE reads and reports one entry per CDR3 protein, with no DNA. This table lists nearly 110,000 distinct CDR3 sequences. Input material: naive CXCR3+ CD8+ T cells from blood. Subset meaning: CD45RO-CCR7+CD27+CD95- naive CD8+ T cells expressing CXCR3 (TNR3+). Receptor source: a human donor in good health. Some clones in this sample may be carry-over from other donors' samples.

The chain combines TRBV7-9 with TRBJ2-1; the TRBD2 assignment by TCRdb is unverifiable without DNA. CDR1 is SEHNR, CDR2 FQNEAQ, per germline (reference sequence). The CDR3 has 14 residues. CDR3 sequence reads: CASSLASRGPEQFF.

The gene calls are TRBV15 and TRBJ2-1; TCRdb selects TRBD1, and the lack of DNA leaves this call unchecked. Germline V CDR1 and CDR2: LNHNV, YYDKDF (reference sequence). The CDR3 consists of 17 residues. This CDR3 is CATSGKQGGSSYNEQFF.

This chain's CDR3 is CSVVREGGELFF. V is TRBV29-1 and J is TRBJ2-2; TCRdb reports TRBD2, a call that lacks DNA to check it against. The germline V gene has CDR1 SQVTM and CDR2 ANQGSEA. The CDR3 runs to 12 residues.

The gene calls are TRBV28 and TRBJ2-5; the TCRdb D gene call, TRBD1, has no DNA to confirm it. Germline V CDR1 and CDR2: MDHEN, SYDVKM. This CDR3 region has 15 residues. CDR3 amino acids: CASSPWEGRQETQYF.

The gene calls are TRBV7-9 and TRBJ2-7; TCRdb reports TRBD1, a call that lacks DNA to check it against. The CDR3 runs to 14 residues. The germline V gene has CDR1 SEHNR and CDR2 FQNEAQ (reference sequence). The CDR3 here is CASSSRGSPYEQYF.

V usage is TRBV11-2 and J usage is TRBJ2-7. In germline, CDR1 is SGHAT, CDR2 FQNNGV. The CDR3 runs to 12 residues. The CDR3 here is CASRGGFDEQYF.

The chain carries TRBV28 and TRBJ1-5; TCRdb indicates TRBD1, and absent DNA this call remains unverified. This CDR3 has 15 amino acids. Germline loops: CDR1 MDHEN, CDR2 SYDVKM. CDR3 residues: CASSFSMQGGKPQHF. The full variable domain, with the rest looked up from reference TRBV28 and TRBJ1-5, is DVKVTQSSRYLVKRTGEKVFLECVQDMDHENMFWYRQDPGLGLRLIYFSYDVKMKEKGDIPEGYSVSREKKERFSLILESASTNQTSMYLCASSFSMQGGKPQHFGDGTRLSIL.

V is TRBV11-2 and J is TRBJ2-2; the D gene TCRdb calls, TRBD1, cannot be checked with no DNA. CDR3 length equals 16 residues. The V gene's germline CDR1 is SGHAT and CDR2 FQNNGV. CDR3 sequence: CASSFDWTGNTGELFF.

The rearrangement joins TRBV6-5 to TRBJ2-2. Per the germline V gene, CDR1 is MNHEY and CDR2 is SVGAGI. The CDR3 loop spans 13 amino acids. The CDR3 sequence: CASSLTTTGELFF.

The chain has TRBV7-2 and TRBJ2-3; TCRdb's assignment of TRBD1 cannot be checked, as there is no DNA. Germline loops: CDR1 SGHTA, CDR2 FQGNSA. The CDR3 is 13 residues long. The CDR3 is CASSLLDRDTQYF.

The V gene is TRBV15, the J gene TRBJ2-3; TCRdb indicates TRBD2, and absent DNA this call remains unverified. The CDR3 is 17 amino acids. The germline CDR1 and CDR2 sequences are LNHNV and YYDKDF (reference sequence). The CDR3 spells CATSRVSGGPGPDTQYF.

The CDR3 loop is CASSAPGQGHYGYTF. The V call is TRBV9, the J call TRBJ1-2; TCRdb selects TRBD1, and the lack of DNA leaves this call unchecked. The CDR3 is 15 amino acids. Germline loops: CDR1 SGDLS, CDR2 YYNGEE.

The rearrangement uses TRBV6-5 and TRBJ2-1; TCRdb indicates TRBD1, and absent DNA this call remains unverified. The germline V gene encodes CDR1 MNHEY and CDR2 SVGAGI. This CDR3 is built from 13 residues. The CDR3 is CASSLGRRNEQFF.

The chain combines TRBV21-1 with TRBJ2-1; TCRdb designates TRBD1, a call that cannot be tested without DNA. TRBV21-1 is designated a pseudogene. CDR3 length equals 16 residues. The CDR3 protein is CASSKSGAPIGDEQFF.

The rearrangement uses TRBV7-2 and TRBJ2-1; TCRdb's D call of TRBD2 is untestable without DNA. CDR3 length: 16 residues. From germline, CDR1 is SGHTA and CDR2 FQGNSA. The CDR3: CASSLGGDNLYNEQFF.

The chain joins TRBV7-9 to TRBJ2-3; the TCRdb call, TRBD2, lacks DNA for checking. The CDR3 has 17 amino acids. Germline V lookup: CDR1 SEHNR, CDR2 FQNEAQ (reference sequence). The CDR3 reads CASSSSTRILSTDTQYF.

J is TRBJ2-7 and V is TRBV14; there is no DNA to check the TCRdb D call of TRBD1. The CDR3 length is 20 residues. The germline V gene has CDR1 SGHDN and CDR2 FVKESK. CDR3 loop: CASSQDLRAGNEAISYEQYF.

The gene calls are TRBV30 and TRBJ2-3; there is no DNA to check the TCRdb D call of TRBD1. There are 15 residues in the CDR3. Germline lookup yields CDR1 GTSNPN and CDR2 SVGIG (reference sequence). This chain's CDR3 is CAWSATGQGTDTQYF. The full variable domain, completed using reference TRBV30 and TRBJ2-3, is SQTIHQWPATLVQPVGSPLSLECTVEGTSNPNLYWYRQAAGRGLQLLFYSVGIGQISSEVPQNLSASRPQDRQFILSSKKLLLSDSGFYLCAWSATGQGTDTQYFGPGTRLTVL.

The chain joins TRBV21-1 to TRBJ2-1; the TRBD2 assignment by TCRdb is unverifiable without DNA. TRBV21-1 represents a pseudogene. This CDR3 region has 13 residues. The CDR3 is CASSKASSPKQFF.

The chain has TRBV7-3 and TRBJ1-1; no DNA is available, so the TRBD1 call from TCRdb remains unchecked. Germline V lookup: CDR1 SGHTA, CDR2 FQGTGA. The length of the CDR3 is 13 residues. Here the CDR3 reads CASSPDSNTEAFF.

The V gene is TRBV29-1, the J gene TRBJ2-1; there is no DNA to check the TCRdb D call of TRBD2. Germline assignment: CDR1 SQVTM and CDR2 ANQGSEA. The CDR3 is 14 amino acids. CDR3 protein: CSVESFSGGNEQFF.

The chain has TRBV5-1 and TRBJ2-7; without DNA, the TCRdb call of TRBD1 cannot be checked. Per germline, CDR1 SGHRS and CDR2 YFSETQ. The CDR3 is 15 amino acids. The CDR3 sequence is CASSARGQGSYEQYF.